The 8 T cell receptor beta chains given below trace back to one sample, sequenced in a study of T cell clonotyping in hematopoietic cell transplantation (dated by TCRdb to the early 2020s). The method behind the library was the immunoSEQ multiplex PCR assay. TCRdb's version of the immuneACCESS table is confined to in-frame rearrangements and falls short of the full clone set. An unresolved V gene accounts for under half of the shortfall where checked; the remainder is of unknown origin. The sample table shows about 45,000 clones, and 94% are seen once. The leading ten clones occupy 0.85% to 0.9% of the sample. The sequencing sample was made of peripheral blood mononuclear cells. These receptors all come from a woman in her fifties or sixties in good health. Some clones in this sample may be carry-over from other donors' samples.

The rearrangement joins TRBV7-6 to TRBJ2-1; TRBD1 agrees at 9 bases. V was pared by 3 bases and J by 7 bases, with 4 bases of the junction left unmatched. CDR3 length: 14 residues. Germline values: CDR1 SGHVS, CDR2 FNYEAQ. CDR3 region: CASSLDRGRNEQFF. The CDR3 region has the DNA TGTGCCAGCAGCTTGGACAGGGGTCGGAATGAGCAGTTCTTC.

The chain is built from TRBV2 and TRBJ1-5, with D possibly TRBD1 on 5 matching bases. Per the germline V gene, CDR1 is SNHLY and CDR2 is FYNNEI. There are 12 residues in the CDR3. Trimming cost V 5 bases and J 7 bases, with 9 bases left between them. The CDR3, as DNA: TGTGCCAGCAGTCAGACAGAGCAGCCCCAGCATTTT. Translating it yields CASSQTEQPQHF.

The chain carries TRBV7-9 and TRBJ1-4, with D maybe TRBD1 (6 bases). Trimming took off 6 bases at V and 7 bases at J, with 15 bases between the two ends. The germline V gene encodes CDR1 SEHNR and CDR2 FQNEAQ (reference sequence). This CDR3 has 14 amino acids. The CDR3 region is CASSSRGAGEKLFF. The DNA for the CDR3 is TGTGCCAGCAGTTCGAGGGGGGCGGGTGAAAAACTGTTTTTT. Full variable domain (outside the CDR3, taken from reference TRBV7-9 and TRBJ1-4): DTGVSQNPRHKITKRGQNVTFRCDPISEHNRLYWYRQTLGQGPEFLTYFQNEAQLEKSRLLSDRFSAERPKGSFSTLEIQRTEQGDSAMYLCASSSRGAGEKLFFGSGTQLSVL.

The genes are TRBV7-8 and TRBJ2-2, with TRBD1 identical over 9 bases. V lost 0 bases and J lost 6; bases outside the gene matches: 5. In germline, CDR1 is SGHVS, CDR2 FQNEAQ. The CDR3 runs 16 residues. CDR3 bases: TGTGCCAGCAGCTTAGCGGAACAGGGGGCCCCCGGGGAGCTGTTTTTT. It yields the protein CASSLAEQGAPGELFF.

The rearrangement joins TRBV6-5 to TRBJ2-5; 9 positions agree with TRBD1. The germline V gene encodes CDR1 MNHEY and CDR2 SVGAGI. The CDR3 is 16 amino acids. V dropped 0 bases and J dropped 6; count of bases not matched to a gene: 8. CDR3 sequence reads: CASSYSQGQGSQTQYF. DNA for the CDR3: TGTGCCAGCAGTTACTCGCAAGGACAGGGGTCGCAGACCCAGTACTTC.

The chain links TRBV5-1 to TRBJ2-2; the D is unclear. V dropped 0 bases and J dropped 2 bases, with 8 bases sitting between them. Per the germline V gene, CDR1 is SGHRS and CDR2 is YFSETQ. The CDR3 has 15 residues. Written as DNA, the CDR3 is TGCGCCAGCAGCTTGGTTACCGGTAACACCGGGGAGCTGTTTTTT. Encoded protein: CASSLVTGNTGELFF. The full variable domain, completed using reference TRBV5-1 and TRBJ2-2, is KAGVTQTPRYLIKTRGQQVTLSCSPISGHRSVSWYQQTPGQGLQFLFEYFSETQRNKGNFPGRFSGRQFSNSRSEMNVSTLELGDSALYLCASSLVTGNTGELFFGEGSRLTVL.

The gene calls are TRBV5-1 and TRBJ2-3, with a weak D call TRBD2 (6 bases). CDR1 is SGHRS and CDR2 is YFSETQ in the germline V gene. Trimming stripped 4 bases from V and 0 bases from J, with 18 bases between. This CDR3 region has 17 residues. For the CDR3, the DNA is TGCGCCAGCAGCCCTCGGGGTTATGGGACTAGCACAGATACGCAGTATTTT. Amino acids: CASSPRGYGTSTDTQYF.

The V call is TRBV29-1, the J call TRBJ1-4, with D tentatively TRBD1 (5 bases). CDR3 length: 11 amino acids. Trimming shortened V by 6 bases and J by 8 bases, and 10 bases separated the two germline ends. Germline V gene sequence: CDR1 SQVTM, CDR2 ANQGSEA. CDR3 region: CSVGAPEKLFF. CDR3 in DNA: TGCAGCGTCGGGGCACCCGAAAAACTGTTTTTT.